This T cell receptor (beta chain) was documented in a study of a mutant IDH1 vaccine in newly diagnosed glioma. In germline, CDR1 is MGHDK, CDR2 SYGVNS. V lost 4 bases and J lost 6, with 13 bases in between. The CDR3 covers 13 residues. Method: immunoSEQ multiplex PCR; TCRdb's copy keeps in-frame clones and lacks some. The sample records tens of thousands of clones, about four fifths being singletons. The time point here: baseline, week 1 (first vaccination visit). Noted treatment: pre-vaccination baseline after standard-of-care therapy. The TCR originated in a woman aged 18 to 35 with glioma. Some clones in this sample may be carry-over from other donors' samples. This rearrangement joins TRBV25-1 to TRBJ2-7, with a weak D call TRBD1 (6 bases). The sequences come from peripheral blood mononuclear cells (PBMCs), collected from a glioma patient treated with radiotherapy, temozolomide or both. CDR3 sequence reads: CASSARGFSEQYF. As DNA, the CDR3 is TGTGCCAGCAGTGCTAGGGGGTTTTCCGAGCAGTACTTC.